The 11 T cell receptor beta chains listed next were all sequenced from one sample in a study of control samples from healthy donors and cancer patients (dated by TCRdb to 2020 to 2022). The library was produced with the immunoSEQ multiplex PCR assay. What TCRdb holds here is the immuneACCESS table cut down to in-frame rearrangements. Part of the clones is not present; checked against another copy, under half of the missing clones reflect an unresolved V gene, and the others are unexplained. The table for this sample lists about 98,000 clones; around 80% of them were counted only once. The ten largest clones take up 8% to 11% of the sample. The sample taken for sequencing was blood. The origin of the receptors is a woman aged 25 to 39 in good health.

The chain is built from TRBV14 and TRBJ1-2, with unresolved D. The CDR3 consists of 13 residues. Trimming cost V 5 bases and J 2 bases, with 9 bases left between them. Germline CDR1 SGHDN, CDR2 FVKESK. CDR3 nucleotide sequence: TGTGCCAGCAGCAACCGGCAGAACTATGGCTACACCTTC. Translating it yields CASSNRQNYGYTF.

The gene calls are TRBV5-1 and TRBJ2-7; D not resolved. The CDR3 extends over 16 amino acids. CDR1 is SGHRS and CDR2 is YFSETQ in the germline V gene. V was pared by 5 bases and J by 7 bases, with 25 bases between. CDR3 region: CASSVGSTTPLGEQYF. In nucleotides, the CDR3 is TGCGCCAGCAGTGTCGGGTCTACGACACCACTTGGAGAGCAGTACTTC.

The chain joins TRBV9 to TRBJ2-1; possible D gene TRBD1, 6 bases. The CDR3 has 15 amino acids. Trimming removed 2 bases at V and 1 base at J, with 10 bases between. Germline CDR1 reads SGDLS; CDR2 reads YYNGEE. The CDR3 DNA follows: TGTGCCAGCAGCGTTGGGGGCCTATCCTACAATGAGCAGTTCTTC. Translated: CASSVGGLSYNEQFF. The variable domain in full, completed from reference TRBV9 and TRBJ2-1, reads DSGVTQTPKHLITATGQRVTLRCSPRSGDLSVYWYQQSLDQGLQFLIQYYNGEERAKGNILERFSAQQFPDLHSELNLSSLELGDSALYFCASSVGGLSYNEQFFGPGTRLTVL.

This clone was counted between two and nine times. V usage is TRBV18 and J usage is TRBJ1-1; D gene ambiguous. With 4 bases removed from V and 0 bases from J, the gap between germline ends came to 9 bases. CDR1 KGHSH and CDR2 LQKENI come from the germline V gene. The CDR3 has 14 residues. The CDR3: CASSQAQLNTEAFF. The CDR3 nucleotides read TGTGCCAGCTCACAGGCCCAGCTGAACACTGAAGCTTTCTTT.

The CDR3 sequence is CASKAGGETQYF. CDR3 coding DNA: TGTGCCTCAAAGGCGGGAGGAGAGACCCAGTACTTC. The V gene is TRBV11-2, the J gene TRBJ2-5; TRBD2 matches at 8 bases. The junction had 6 bases not matched to a gene; V was cut back by 11 bases and J by 4 bases. CDR3 length: 12 residues. Germline V lookup: CDR1 SGHAT, CDR2 FQNNGV.

The chain combines TRBV18 with TRBJ1-2; 7 bases agree with TRBD1. The CDR3 is 18 amino acids. Germline V gene sequence: CDR1 KGHSH, CDR2 LQKENI. With 4 bases clipped from V and 3 bases from J, the junction kept 17 bases outside the gene matches. This CDR3 reads CASSLKLATGTEHYGYTF. The CDR3, as DNA: TGTGCCAGCTCACTGAAACTTGCCACCGGGACAGAACACTATGGCTACACCTTC.

The CDR3 DNA is TGTGCCAGCAGCGGAACATTCAATCAGCCCCAGCATTTT. It encodes CASSGTFNQPQHF. The V gene is TRBV12-3 or TRBV12-4, the J gene TRBJ1-5; D remains ambiguous. Trimming cost V 6 bases and J 3 bases, with 9 bases left between them. The CDR3 has 13 amino acids.

This chain links TRBV6-6 with TRBJ2-1; D might be TRBD2 (5 bases). The CDR3 totals 13 residues. With 6 bases removed from V and 4 bases from J, the gap between germline ends came to 10 bases. The germline CDR1 and CDR2 sequences are MNHNY and SVGAGI (reference sequence). CDR3: CASRSGPYNEQFF. CDR3 bases: TGTGCCAGCAGGAGCGGACCTTACAATGAGCAGTTCTTC.

V is TRBV2 and J is TRBJ1-4; 8 nucleotides match TRBD1. This CDR3 spans 14 amino acids. Losses at the gene ends were 3 bases for V and 7 bases for J; bases not matched to a gene: 4. The germline gives CDR1 SNHLY, CDR2 FYNNEI. The CDR3 nucleotides read TGTGCCAGCAGTGACCGACAGGGGAGTGAAAAACTGTTTTTT. The encoded protein is CASSDRQGSEKLFF.

The V call is TRBV7-9, the J call TRBJ1-4; TRBD1 matches 8 bases. CDR1 and CDR2 from the germline V gene are SEHNR and FQNEAQ (reference sequence). This CDR3 has 14 amino acids. V dropped 7 bases and J dropped 7; count of bases not matched to a gene: 8. The CDR3 protein is CASTLTGTGEKLFF. The CDR3 nucleotides are TGTGCCAGCACCCTGACCGGGACAGGTGAAAAACTGTTTTTT.

The chain has TRBV5-1 and TRBJ2-7; 7 bases are a match to TRBD1. There are 16 residues in the CDR3. The junction had 12 bases not matched to a gene; V was cut back by 4 bases and J by 2 bases. CDR1 SGHRS and CDR2 YFSETQ come from the germline V gene. The CDR3 nucleotides read TGCGCCAGCAGCCTCACCTCCCCGACAGGGACCTACGAGCAGTACTTC. This sequence encodes CASSLTSPTGTYEQYF.